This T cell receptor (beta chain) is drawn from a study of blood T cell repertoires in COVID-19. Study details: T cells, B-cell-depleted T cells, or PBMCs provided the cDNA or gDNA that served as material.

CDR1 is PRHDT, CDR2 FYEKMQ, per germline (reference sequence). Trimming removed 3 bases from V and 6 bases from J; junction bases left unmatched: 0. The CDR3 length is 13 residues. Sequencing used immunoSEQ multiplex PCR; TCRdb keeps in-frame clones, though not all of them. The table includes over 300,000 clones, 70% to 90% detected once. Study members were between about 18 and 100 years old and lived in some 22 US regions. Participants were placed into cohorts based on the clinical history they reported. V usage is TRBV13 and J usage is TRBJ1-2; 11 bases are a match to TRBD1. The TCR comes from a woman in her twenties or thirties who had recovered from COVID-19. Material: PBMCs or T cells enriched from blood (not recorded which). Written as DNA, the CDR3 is TGTGCCAGCAGCTTGGGACAGGGGGATGGCTACACCTTC. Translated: CASSLGQGDGYTF.